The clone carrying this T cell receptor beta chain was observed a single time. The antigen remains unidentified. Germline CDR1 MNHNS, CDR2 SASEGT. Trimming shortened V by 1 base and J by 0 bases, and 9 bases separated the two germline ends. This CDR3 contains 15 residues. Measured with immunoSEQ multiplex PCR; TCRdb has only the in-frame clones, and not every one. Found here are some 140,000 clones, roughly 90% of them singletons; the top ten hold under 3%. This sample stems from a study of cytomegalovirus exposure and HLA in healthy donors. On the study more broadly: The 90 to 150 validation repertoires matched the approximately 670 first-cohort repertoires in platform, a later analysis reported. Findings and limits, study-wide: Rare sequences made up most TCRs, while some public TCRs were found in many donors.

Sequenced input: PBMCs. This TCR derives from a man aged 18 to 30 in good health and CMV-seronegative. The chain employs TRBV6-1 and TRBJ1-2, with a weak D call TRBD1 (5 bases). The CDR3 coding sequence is TGTGCCAGCAGTGAAGACTACAGGTCTAACTATGGCTACACCTTC. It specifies CASSEDYRSNYGYTF.